This T cell receptor (beta chain) was identified during a study of T cells after posttransplantation cyclophosphamide (dated by TCRdb to 2016 to 2018). Concerning the study at large: The study tracked T cell repertoire reconstitution by TRB sequencing after myeloablative bone marrow transplantation using posttransplantation cyclophosphamide as GVHD prophylaxis. TRB sequencing was performed on blood from all 35 or so PTCy patients with 1-year posttransplant specimens. Because TRA and TRB clonality correlated tightly in 9 samples, later TCR analyses were limited to TRB. In 3 patients, TRB sequencing was also performed on up to 3 more blood samples taken 2 to 5.2 years after transplant, and in a handful of patients, pretransplant blood was also TRB-sequenced. Antigen receptor sequencing covered samples from roughly 40 PTCy-treated patients and around 16 of their related bone marrow donors. Public TRB sequences were compared against a database of over 3,600 sequences linked to responses to pathogens, tumor antigens, self-antigens and alloantigens. The investigation overall reported the following: At 1-2 months, donor-recipient similarity was low but rose over the first year, and the later blood repertoires were often dominated by donor CD8+ memory clones. Across 40 to 55 patients, TRB clonality was highly associated with recipient CMV seropositivity and CMV reactivation, and PTCy diversity was similar to diversity in CNI/methotrexate controls. The TRB repertoires of T cells infiltrating skin or GI tract showed only limited overlap with the TRB repertoires of T cells in blood.

Genomic DNA was used for TRB sequencing, which was performed with the immunoSEQ assay at survey resolution or with the hsTCRB kit. Concerning the study's data processing: The immunoSEQ software handled initial read processing, and the LymphoSeq R package was used for repertoire analyses. Clonality was calculated as 1 minus normalized Shannon entropy, and the Gini coefficient was also calculated for each TRB dataset. Phenotypes of unsorted samples were inferred by mapping TRB sequences from sorted subsets of the recipient or donor onto unsorted samples of the same recipient. TCRdb holds this immuneACCESS table with in-frame rearrangements only. Some clones are missing; in checked studies, unresolved V genes explain under half, and the rest has no known cause. Clone size and V and J calls were adopted from that table, with D and trimming inferred from the DNA. The sample profile shows tens of thousands of clones; around nine tenths of them were found once. The top ten clones comprise less than 3.5% of the sample.

Related bone marrow donors provided peripheral blood samples on the day of marrow donation. Mononuclear cells from peripheral blood and bone marrow were separated by Ficoll-Hypaque density centrifugation and then cryopreserved. Turning to this clone: No cognate antigen has been identified for it. Base quality data are lacking; no much larger clone is found one base away.

Relative to germline, V is missing 5 bases and J is missing 4 bases, with 4 bases of the junction outside any gene match. The CDR3 numbers 15 residues from cysteine through phenylalanine. This entry keeps only the CDR3 DNA: 45 bases, framed from base 1. The germline V gene (reference sequence) sets CDR1 to SGHKS and CDR2 to YYEKEE. The sequence came from a woman in her fifties or sixties in good health and a related stem cell transplant donor. The sequencing input was PBMCs. Recombination linked TRBV5-5 to TRBJ2-1, with 12 junctional bases fitting TRBD2. The DNA is TGTGCCAGCAGTTTCGGACTAGCGGGGTACAATGAGCAGTTCTTC. Translated, this gives CASSFGLAGYNEQFF. Reference TRBV5-5 and TRBJ2-1 genes cover what lies past the CDR3, so the full variable domain is DAGVTQSPTHLIKTRGQQVTLRCSPISGHKSVSWYQQVLGQGPQFIFQYYEKEERGRGNFPDRFSARQFPNYSSELNVNALLLGDSALYLCASSFGLAGYNEQFFGPGTRLTVL.